This is a list of T cell receptor beta chains from one sample in a study of blood T cell repertoires in COVID-19. Assay: immunoSEQ multiplex PCR; the TCRdb copy retains only in-frame clones and omits some. The table shows about half a million clones, with over 75% occurring only once. Sequenced material: peripheral blood. Receptors originate from a human donor in a cohort sampled during active COVID-19. The CDR3 runs from the conserved cysteine through the conserved F or W. The D gene is left open where the match is weak. The size entry is marked missing in some rows and otherwise reads once, few, many or a size class.

d_gene: TRBD1; abundance: .; v_gene: TRBV28; j_gene: TRBJ1-2; CDR3aa: CASRPGQGVYYGYTF; CDR3nt: TGTGCCAGCAGACCGGGACAGGGGGTTTACTATGGCTACACCTTC
d_gene: TRBD1; abundance: .; v_gene: TRBV7-2; j_gene: TRBJ1-6; CDR3aa: CASSAQLTGVNNSPLHF; CDR3nt: TGTGCCAGCAGCGCGCAACTGACAGGGGTTAATAATTCACCCCTCCACTTT
d_gene: .; abundance: .; v_gene: TRBV5-4; j_gene: TRBJ2-7; CDR3aa: CASSLKRNGGEQYF; CDR3nt: TGTGCCAGCAGCCTTAAGAGAAACGGAGGGGAGCAGTACTTC
d_gene: .; abundance: .; v_gene: TRBV6-1; j_gene: TRBJ2-2; CDR3aa: CASNEARAGELFF; CDR3nt: TGTGCCAGCAATGAAGCGCGGGCCGGGGAGCTGTTTTTT
d_gene: TRBD1; abundance: once; v_gene: TRBV5-1; j_gene: TRBJ2-1; CDR3aa: CASSYDRGPYNEQFF; CDR3nt: TGCGCCAGCAGCTATGACAGGGGACCCTACAATGAGCAGTTCTTC
d_gene: .; abundance: .; v_gene: TRBV27; j_gene: TRBJ1-2; CDR3aa: CASSKIRVDYGYTF; CDR3nt: TGTGCCAGCAGTAAGATCAGGGTAGACTATGGCTACACCTTC
d_gene: TRBD1; abundance: .; v_gene: TRBV27; j_gene: TRBJ1-6; CDR3aa: CASSFNRGNSPLHF; CDR3nt: TGTGCCAGCAGTTTTAACAGGGGAAATTCACCCCTCCACTTT
d_gene: .; abundance: once; v_gene: TRBV27; j_gene: TRBJ1-1; CDR3aa: CASSLKGVGMNTEAFF; CDR3nt: TGTGCCAGCAGCCTAAAGGGGGTAGGGATGAACACTGAAGCTTTCTTT
d_gene: .; abundance: .; v_gene: TRBV9; j_gene: TRBJ2-3; CDR3aa: CASSAEVGTDTQYF; CDR3nt: TGTGCCAGCAGCGCCGAGGTGGGCACAGATACGCAGTATTTT
d_gene: TRBD1; abundance: .; v_gene: TRBV9; j_gene: TRBJ2-3; CDR3aa: CASSGRDRPEYTQYF; CDR3nt: TGTGCCAGCAGCGGCCGGGACAGGCCGGAGTATACGCAGTATTTT
d_gene: TRBD1; abundance: .; v_gene: TRBV2; j_gene: TRBJ2-7; CDR3aa: CASKTPGQGDYEQYF; CDR3nt: TGTGCCAGCAAAACCCCGGGACAGGGGGACTACGAGCAGTACTTC
d_gene: .; abundance: .; v_gene: TRBV19; j_gene: TRBJ1-2; CDR3aa: CASSIGRQAGNYGYTF; CDR3nt: TGTGCCAGTAGTATCGGTAGACAGGCCGGTAACTATGGCTACACCTTC
d_gene: TRBD1; abundance: .; v_gene: TRBV5-4; j_gene: TRBJ1-2; CDR3aa: CASSQDRENYGYTF; CDR3nt: TGTGCCAGCAGCCAGGACAGGGAGAACTATGGCTACACCTTC
d_gene: TRBD2; abundance: .; v_gene: TRBV4-2; j_gene: TRBJ2-1; CDR3aa: CASSHHASGSSYNEQFF; CDR3nt: TGTGCCAGCAGCCATCATGCTAGCGGAAGCTCCTACAATGAGCAGTTCTTC
d_gene: .; abundance: .; v_gene: TRBV6-5; j_gene: TRBJ1-6; CDR3aa: CASRAVGGLSPLHF; CDR3nt: TGTGCCAGCAGGGCCGTGGGGGGGCTGTCACCCCTCCACTTT
d_gene: .; abundance: .; v_gene: TRBV19; j_gene: TRBJ2-7; CDR3aa: CARISWRPRRNF; CDR3nt: TGTGCCAGGATTTCGTGGAGGCCCCGTAGGAACTTC
d_gene: TRBD2; abundance: .; v_gene: TRBV28; j_gene: TRBJ2-3; CDR3aa: CASSLPHLAGDVTDTQYF; CDR3nt: TGTGCCAGCAGTTTACCGCACTTAGCGGGAGACGTCACAGATACGCAGTATTTT
d_gene: .; abundance: .; v_gene: TRBV5-1; j_gene: TRBJ2-1; CDR3aa: CASSLGAGNEQFF; CDR3nt: TGCGCCAGCAGCCTGGGAGCCGGCAATGAGCAGTTCTTC
d_gene: .; abundance: .; v_gene: TRBV6-4; j_gene: TRBJ1-6; CDR3aa: CASSKRNSPLHF; CDR3nt: TGTGCCAGCTCTAAGCGTAATTCACCCCTCCACTTT
d_gene: TRBD2; abundance: .; v_gene: TRBV15; j_gene: TRBJ2-3; CDR3aa: CATSRAAGRGDTQYF; CDR3nt: TGTGCCACCAGCAGAGCAGCGGGAAGGGGAGATACGCAGTATTTT
d_gene: .; abundance: .; v_gene: TRBV6-5; j_gene: TRBJ2-5; CDR3aa: CASSPRGTETQYF; CDR3nt: TGTGCCAGCAGCCCCAGAGGTACGGAGACCCAGTACTTC
d_gene: TRBD2; abundance: .; v_gene: TRBV19; j_gene: TRBJ2-3; CDR3aa: CASRWNSGRGDTQYF; CDR3nt: TGTGCCAGTAGGTGGAATAGCGGGAGGGGAGATACGCAGTATTTT
d_gene: .; abundance: .; v_gene: TRBV27; j_gene: TRBJ2-1; CDR3aa: CASKSGGSSYNEQFF; CDR3nt: TGTGCCAGCAAATCTGGTGGTAGCTCCTACAATGAGCAGTTCTTC
d_gene: .; abundance: once; v_gene: TRBV19; j_gene: TRBJ2-3; CDR3aa: CASSIIASAVSTDTQYF; CDR3nt: TGTGCCAGTAGTATAATTGCTAGCGCAGTAAGCACAGATACGCAGTATTTT
d_gene: TRBD1; abundance: .; v_gene: TRBV19; j_gene: TRBJ1-2; CDR3aa: CASSIGVWDRAYGYTF; CDR3nt: TGTGCCAGTAGTATAGGAGTGTGGGACAGGGCGTATGGCTACACCTTC
d_gene: .; abundance: .; v_gene: TRBV6-5; j_gene: TRBJ2-3; CDR3aa: CASKRGGTDTQYF; CDR3nt: TGTGCCAGCAAACGGGGAGGCACAGATACGCAGTATTTT
d_gene: .; abundance: .; v_gene: TRBV10-2; j_gene: TRBJ1-1; CDR3aa: CASRVGGNTEAFF; CDR3nt: TGCGCCAGCAGAGTAGGGGGAAACACTGAAGCTTTCTTT
d_gene: .; abundance: .; v_gene: TRBV11-2; j_gene: TRBJ1-1; CDR3aa: CASSLDRVFSEAFF; CDR3nt: TGTGCCAGCAGCTTAGACAGGGTATTCTCTGAAGCTTTCTTT
d_gene: .; abundance: once; v_gene: TRBV2; j_gene: TRBJ2-7; CDR3aa: CASGPTTSSYEQYF; CDR3nt: TGTGCCAGCGGTCCGACTACAAGCTCCTACGAGCAGTACTTC
d_gene: TRBD1; abundance: .; v_gene: TRBV7-2; j_gene: TRBJ1-2; CDR3aa: CASSIRQGAGYGYTF; CDR3nt: TGTGCCAGCAGCATACGACAGGGGGCAGGATATGGCTACACCTTC
d_gene: TRBD1; abundance: .; v_gene: TRBV28; j_gene: TRBJ2-3; CDR3aa: CASSLAARRQGGDTQYF; CDR3nt: TGTGCCAGCAGTTTAGCAGCTAGGAGACAGGGGGGAGATACGCAGTATTTT
d_gene: TRBD1; abundance: few; v_gene: TRBV28; j_gene: TRBJ2-7; CDR3aa: CASSHALQGNEQYF; CDR3nt: TGTGCCAGCAGTCATGCATTACAGGGGAACGAGCAGTACTTC
d_gene: .; abundance: .; v_gene: TRBV30; j_gene: TRBJ1-2; CDR3aa: CAWSEQLSYGYTF; CDR3nt: TGTGCCTGGAGTGAACAGCTCTCCTATGGCTACACCTTC
d_gene: TRBD1; abundance: .; v_gene: TRBV27; j_gene: TRBJ2-7; CDR3aa: CASSLFSGQGFSVQYF; CDR3nt: TGTGCCAGCAGTTTATTTTCCGGACAGGGCTTCAGTGTGCAGTACTTC
d_gene: .; abundance: .; v_gene: TRBV28; j_gene: TRBJ2-7; CDR3aa: CASSLTGFSSYEQYF; CDR3nt: TGTGCCAGCAGTTTAACAGGGTTTAGCTCCTACGAGCAGTACTTC
d_gene: .; abundance: .; v_gene: TRBV29-1; j_gene: TRBJ1-1; CDR3aa: CSVDRGSEAFF; CDR3nt: TGCAGCGTTGACAGGGGATCTGAAGCTTTCTTT
d_gene: TRBD2; abundance: .; v_gene: TRBV6-5; j_gene: TRBJ2-1; CDR3aa: CASSYKAGGHNEQFF; CDR3nt: TGTGCCAGCAGTTACAAGGCGGGAGGGCACAATGAGCAGTTCTTC
d_gene: TRBD1; abundance: .; v_gene: TRBV6-5; j_gene: TRBJ2-7; CDR3aa: CASRGDRGNTYEQYF; CDR3nt: TGTGCCAGCAGAGGGGACAGGGGCAACACCTACGAGCAGTACTTC
d_gene: .; abundance: few; v_gene: TRBV28; j_gene: TRBJ1-2; CDR3aa: CASSLAQTYGYTF; CDR3nt: TGTGCCAGCAGTTTAGCACAGACCTATGGCTACACCTTC
d_gene: .; abundance: few; v_gene: TRBV3-1/TRBV3-2; j_gene: TRBJ2-1; CDR3aa: CASSQGQRLGGHNEQFF; CDR3nt: TGTGCCAGCAGCCAAGGCCAGCGGTTGGGGGGGCACAATGAGCAGTTCTTC
d_gene: .; abundance: .; v_gene: TRBV5-4; j_gene: TRBJ1-2; CDR3aa: CASSQSRQDLYTF; CDR3nt: TGTGCCAGCAGCCAGAGCCGACAGGATCTCTACACCTTC
d_gene: TRBD2; abundance: .; v_gene: TRBV9; j_gene: TRBJ2-3; CDR3aa: CASSASGTSTDTQYF; CDR3nt: TGTGCCAGCAGCGCTAGCGGGACTAGCACAGATACGCAGTATTTT
d_gene: .; abundance: .; v_gene: TRBV28; j_gene: TRBJ1-2; CDR3aa: CASSLPIGHTTNYGYTF; CDR3nt: TGTGCCAGCAGTTTACCAATTGGACATACAACTAACTATGGCTACACCTTC
d_gene: .; abundance: .; v_gene: TRBV23-1; j_gene: TRBJ1-1; CDR3aa: CASSHRRGSRAFF; CDR3nt: TGCGCCAGCAGTCACCGTAGGGGGAGTAGGGCTTTCTTT
d_gene: .; abundance: .; v_gene: TRBV9; j_gene: TRBJ2-1; CDR3aa: CASSVVSRSPNEQFF; CDR3nt: TGTGCCAGCAGCGTAGTCTCACGAAGCCCAAATGAGCAGTTCTTC
d_gene: .; abundance: .; v_gene: TRBV5-6; j_gene: TRBJ1-5; CDR3aa: CASSFSGASNQPQHF; CDR3nt: TGTGCCAGCAGCTTTTCAGGGGCAAGCAATCAGCCCCAGCATTTT
d_gene: TRBD2; abundance: .; v_gene: TRBV7-8; j_gene: TRBJ2-7; CDR3aa: CASSIFVAGVSREQYF; CDR3nt: TGTGCCAGCAGCATCTTCGTGGCGGGAGTCTCTCGGGAGCAGTACTTC
d_gene: .; abundance: .; v_gene: TRBV7-8; j_gene: TRBJ2-1; CDR3aa: CASSLVGGSHNEQFF; CDR3nt: TGTGCCAGCAGCTTAGTCGGAGGGAGCCACAATGAGCAGTTCTTC
d_gene: .; abundance: .; v_gene: TRBV30; j_gene: TRBJ1-3; CDR3aa: CAWSSTERFGNTIYF; CDR3nt: TGTGCCTGGAGTTCAACCGAGCGATTCGGAAACACCATATATTTT
d_gene: TRBD1; abundance: .; v_gene: TRBV10-1; j_gene: TRBJ1-4; CDR3aa: CASSPGGPATNEKLFF; CDR3nt: TGCGCCAGCAGCCCAGGGGGCCCCGCAACTAATGAAAAACTGTTTTTT